The present entry profiles one T cell receptor (beta chain) with its context. J gave up 5 bases and V 3 bases, and 12 bases lay outside the gene matches. Germline loops: CDR1 SGHRS, CDR2 YFSETQ. The CDR3 is 16 residues long. This entry is derived from a study of blood T cell repertoires in COVID-19. On the study more broadly: COVID-19 samples collected from the United States, Italy and Spain covered acute and convalescent phases. Sources were T cells, B-cell-depleted T cells, or PBMCs; the material itself was cDNA or gDNA.

Per the original data handling: Reference gene primers were amplified, and this amplification served to estimate nucleated cell counts. Profiling relied on immunoSEQ multiplex PCR, and the TCRdb table lists in-frame clones only, not all of them. V and J calls and clone size are as listed in that table; D and trimming were resolved from the DNA. This sample has 230,000 or so clones, with 89% found just once. Sequenced sample: peripheral blood. V gene TRBV5-1 combines with J gene TRBJ2-3; 7 nucleotides line up with TRBD2. The source of this sequence is a woman aged 40-49 years who had recovered from COVID-19. The CDR3: CASSYTSESSGDTQYF. The CDR3 coding sequence is TGCGCCAGCAGCTATACTAGCGAGAGCTCGGGAGATACGCAGTATTTT.